Included here is one TCR beta chain sequence, with context. No antigen is known for it. Losses at the gene ends were 4 bases for V and 1 base for J; bases not matched to a gene: 9. The length of the CDR3 is 17 residues. Germline V lookup: CDR1 LGHDT, CDR2 YNNKEL (reference sequence). This entry is derived from a study of CD4 T cells in relation to SARS-CoV-2 and coronaviruses. Study results and limitations: The cross-reactivity analysis covered only spike protein, not other viral proteins. In around 67% of donors, memory CD4+ clonotypes crossrecognized SARS-CoV-2 and at least one common cold coronavirus spike.

For nine to ten days, roughly 9 x 10^4 sorted CD4+ cells grew with T cell-depleted PBMCs and CEF. CEF-cultured naive and memory CD4+ T cell DNA got survey-level sequencing. Repertoires were generated with immunoSEQ multiplex PCR, while TCRdb's copy carries only in-frame clones and drops some. The repertoire holds some 35,000 clones, with less than 85% as singletons. Material: naive CD4+ T cells from PBMCs, cultured in vitro. Stated subset: naive CD4+ T cells isolated by negative enrichment. The rearrangement joins TRBV3-1 (or the pseudogene TRBV3-2) to TRBJ2-5; 10 bases match TRBD1. The origin of this receptor is an adult with COVID-19. The CDR3 DNA is TGTGCCAGCAGCCGAGCCGGGACAGGGGCTTTCCAAGAGACCCAGTACTTC. This sequence encodes CASSRAGTGAFQETQYF.